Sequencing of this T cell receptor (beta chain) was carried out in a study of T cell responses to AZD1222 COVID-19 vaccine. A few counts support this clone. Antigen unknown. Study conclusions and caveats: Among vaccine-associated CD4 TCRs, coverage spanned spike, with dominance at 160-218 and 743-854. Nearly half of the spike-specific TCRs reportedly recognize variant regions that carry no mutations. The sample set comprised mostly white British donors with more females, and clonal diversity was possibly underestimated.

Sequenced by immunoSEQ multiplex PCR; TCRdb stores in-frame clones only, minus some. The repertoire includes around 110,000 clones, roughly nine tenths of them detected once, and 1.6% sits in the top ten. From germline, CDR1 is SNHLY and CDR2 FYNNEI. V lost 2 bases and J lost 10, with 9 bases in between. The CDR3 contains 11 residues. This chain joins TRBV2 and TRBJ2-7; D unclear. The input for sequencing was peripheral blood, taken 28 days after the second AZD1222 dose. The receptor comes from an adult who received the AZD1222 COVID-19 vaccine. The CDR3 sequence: CASSEWQVQYF. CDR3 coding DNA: TGTGCCAGCAGTGAATGGCAGGTACAGTACTTC.